The next 29 T cell receptor beta chains were all read from a single sample in a study of T cells in women clearing cervical HPV infection. Sequencing was performed with immunoSEQ multiplex PCR; in TCRdb, only in-frame clones are kept and a portion is missing. The sample totals about 23,000 clones; its top ten clones hold 2.7%. Sequenced material: blood buffy coat. These receptors were taken from a woman aged 18 to 75 with a cervical HPV16 infection that either progressed to CIN3+ or cleared (not recorded which).

As regards this clone: The CDR3 is cut off 3 residues early in the read; its end comes from the germline J gene. This chain uses TRBV5-1 with TRBJ1-6, with a weak D call TRBD1 (6 bases). The CDR3 is made up of 14 amino acids. The germline gives CDR1 SGHRS, CDR2 YFSETQ. Trimming pared 5 bases from V and 5 bases from J, leaving 11 bases between. CDR3 sequence reads: CASREDRNNSPLHF. The sequenced part of the CDR3 DNA is TGCGCCAGCAGGGAGGACAGAAATAATTCACCC.

A note on this clone: The CDR3 end falls 3 residues outside the read, so it is completed with the germline J gene. The chain carries TRBV18 and TRBJ1-1; D is ambiguous. V lost 3 bases to trimming and J lost 1 base, with 3 bases between them. This CDR3 has 12 residues. Germline V gives CDR1 KGHSH, CDR2 LQKENI. CDR3 DNA, as far as it was read: TGTGCCAGCTCACCCGGGAACACTGAA. It codes for CASSPGNTE. The whole CDR3 sequence is CASSPGNTEAFF.

On this clone: The CDR3 end lies 3 residues beyond the end of the read and is filled in from the germline J gene. The V gene is TRBV28, the J gene TRBJ1-4, with D possibly matching TRBD1 (5 bases). Trimming removed 2 bases from V and 4 bases from J, with 8 bases in between. CDR1 is MDHEN and CDR2 is SYDVKM in the germline V gene. This CDR3 region has 14 residues. The chain's CDR3 is CASSLQQVNEKLFF. The CDR3 bases that were read are TGTGCCAGCAGTTTACAACAGGTTAATGAAAAA.

Note on this clone: The missing CDR3 end, 3 residues past where the read stops, is filled in from the germline J gene. This chain links TRBV6-4 with TRBJ2-3; D possibly corresponds to TRBD1 (7 bases). CDR3 length: 13 amino acids. Germline V gives CDR1 MRHNA, CDR2 SNTAGT. The sequenced part of the CDR3 DNA is TGTGCCAGCAGTGCGGGAGAGGGACAGACG. The encoded protein is CASSAGEGQT. The complete CDR3 reads CASSAGEGQTQYF.

Concerning this clone itself: The read terminates 3 residues ahead of where the CDR3 ends, so the germline J gene completes it. The chain joins TRBV19 to TRBJ1-4; a possible D gene is TRBD1 (5 bases). The germline CDR1 and CDR2 sequences are LNHDA and SQIVND (reference sequence). CDR3 length: 18 residues. The CDR3 here is CASSILGRETSGANVLFF. The DNA read from the CDR3 is TGTGCCAGTAGTATCTTAGGGAGGGAAACCTCTGGGGCCAACGTA. Complete variable domain (other parts from reference TRBV19 and TRBJ1-4): DGGITQSPKYLFRKEGQNVTLSCEQNLNHDAMYWYRQDPGQGLRLIYYSQIVNDFQKGDIAEGYSVSREKKESFPLTVTSAQKNPTAFYLCASSILGRETSGANVLFFGSGTQLSVL.

The sequenced CDR3 bases are TGTGCCAGCAGCCCCTTGGGACAGGGGAATTCACCC. Translated: CASSPLGQGNSP. In full, the CDR3 reads CASSPLGQGNSPLHF. The chain combines TRBV7-6 with TRBJ1-6; TRBD1 matches at 10 bases. The read comes to an end 3 residues before the CDR3 does, leaving the germline J gene to fill in the end. Germline trimming cut 5 bases from V and 7 bases from J; bases unmatched to any gene: 5. The CDR3 is made up of 15 amino acids. Germline CDR1 SGHVS, CDR2 FNYEAQ.

In regard to this clone: The missing CDR3 end, 3 residues past where the read stops, is filled in from the germline J gene. This chain links TRBV10-2 with TRBJ2-7; D not resolved. The CDR3 covers 14 residues. Germline V gene sequence: CDR1 WSHSY, CDR2 SAAADI. V was clipped by 6 bases and J by 6 bases, with 18 bases between them. The CDR3 here is CASRVTVGLSEQYF. The sequenced part of the CDR3 DNA is TGCGCCAGCAGAGTTACAGTTGGGTTGAGCGAG.

About this clone: Coverage ceases 3 residues before the CDR3 finishes, and the germline J gene fills in the end. The V and J genes are TRBV5-1 and TRBJ1-2; D is unclear. CDR1 is SGHRS, CDR2 YFSETQ, per germline. V gave up 0 bases and J gave up 3 bases, with 12 bases separating them. The CDR3 contains 15 residues. CDR3 sequence reads: CASSLGAVLDYGYTF. Partial CDR3 DNA: TGCGCCAGCAGCTTGGGGGCTGTTCTGGACTATGGC. The full variable domain, completed using reference TRBV5-1 and TRBJ1-2, is KAGVTQTPRYLIKTRGQQVTLSCSPISGHRSVSWYQQTPGQGLQFLFEYFSETQRNKGNFPGRFSGRQFSNSRSEMNVSTLELGDSALYLCASSLGAVLDYGYTFGSGTRLTVV.

On this clone: The sequenced fragment ends 3 residues before the CDR3 boundary, so the rest is inferred from the germline J gene. The chain links TRBV29-1 to TRBJ2-7; 7 bases agree with TRBD1. The germline gives CDR1 SQVTM, CDR2 ANQGSEA. Trimming took 4 bases from V and 5 from J; bases not matched to a gene: 11. The CDR3 extends over 14 amino acids. Incomplete CDR3 DNA: TGCAGCGTTGGAGCCGGGACAGTTAAGAACGAG. The encoded protein is CSVGAGTVKNE. The CDR3 as a whole reads CSVGAGTVKNEQYF.

Concerning this clone: The read ends 3 residues before the CDR3 terminus; that terminus is restored from the germline J gene. The V gene is TRBV12-3 or TRBV12-4, the J gene TRBJ2-4; possibly TRBD2 for D (9 bases). V was cut by 6 bases and J by 5 bases, with 17 bases left in between. The length of the CDR3 is 15 residues. This chain's CDR3 is CASSPGGGGENIQYF. The DNA read from the CDR3 is TGTGCCAGCAGCCCAGGGGGCGGGGGGGAAAACATT.

Concerning this clone itself: The read gets to within 3 residues of the CDR3 end, and the germline J gene fills in the rest. This chain links TRBV2 with TRBJ2-4; D possibly corresponds to TRBD1 (7 bases). Per the germline V gene, CDR1 is SNHLY and CDR2 is FYNNEI. Deletions cut 8 bases from V and 5 bases from J, with 16 bases between. The length of the CDR3 is 14 residues. The CDR3 here is CASLKEGAENIQYF. Incomplete CDR3 DNA: TGTGCCAGCCTGAAGGAGGGGGCTGAAAACATT.

For this clone: With the read ending 3 residues before the CDR3 end, the germline J gene is used to fill in that end. V usage is TRBV7-6 and J usage is TRBJ2-2; 13 nucleotides match TRBD2. CDR1 SGHVS and CDR2 FNYEAQ come from the germline V gene. This CDR3 region has 17 residues. The V and J ends lost 4 bases and 4 bases, in that order; junction bases with no gene match: 6. The covered CDR3 bases are TGTGCCAGCAGCTCTCCGACTAGCGGGAGGACCACCGGGGAG. It is translated as CASSSPTSGRTTGE. The CDR3 as a whole reads CASSSPTSGRTTGELFF.

As to this clone: The read falls 3 residues short of the CDR3 end, and the missing part is taken from the germline J gene. The genes are TRBV11-3 and TRBJ2-5; no firm D call. The germline gives CDR1 SGHNT, CDR2 YENEEA. The CDR3 runs 13 residues. V lost 3 bases and J lost 4, with 9 bases in between. This CDR3 is CASSLGFRETQYF. The covered CDR3 bases are TGTGCCAGCAGCTTGGGCTTCAGAGAGACC.

The CDR3 spells CASSLLAGQGQTQYF. Partial CDR3 DNA: TGTGCCAGCAGCCTACTAGCGGGCCAAGGCCAGACG. The V gene is TRBV7-9, the J gene TRBJ2-3; 9 positions match TRBD2. The read terminates 3 residues before the CDR3 end, so the remaining end is supplied by the germline J gene. The CDR3 totals 15 residues. Germline V CDR1 and CDR2: SEHNR, FQNEAQ (reference sequence). Full variable domain (rest looked up from reference TRBV7-9 and TRBJ2-3): DTGVSQNPRHKITKRGQNVTFRCDPISEHNRLYWYRQTLGQGPEFLTYFQNEAQLEKSRLLSDRFSAERPKGSFSTLEIQRTEQGDSAMYLCASSLLAGQGQTQYFGPGTRLTVL.

On this clone: The CDR3 extends 3 residues past the end of the read, so its final part is completed from the germline J gene. The genes are TRBV13 and TRBJ1-2, with 8 bases matching TRBD1. The CDR3 totals 18 residues. V shed 2 bases, J shed 4 bases, and the junction held 15 bases outside the gene matches. From germline, CDR1 is PRHDT and CDR2 FYEKMQ (reference sequence). CDR3 sequence: CASSLSPPLPDRVYGYTF. The sequenced part of the CDR3 DNA is TGTGCCAGCAGCTTATCCCCCCCTTTACCGGACAGGGTCTATGGC. The entire variable domain, with the rest obtained from reference TRBV13 and TRBJ1-2, is as follows: AAGVIQSPRHLIKEKRETATLKCYPIPRHDTVYWYQQGPGQDPQFLISFYEKMQSDKGSIPDRFSAQQFSDYHSELNMSSLELGDSALYFCASSLSPPLPDRVYGYTFGSGTRLTVV.

Partial CDR3 DNA: TGTGCCAGTAGTATTACGGGACAGGGCAACACCGGGGAG. Its protein is CASSITGQGNTGE. The entire CDR3 is CASSITGQGNTGELFF. The rearrangement links TRBV19 to TRBJ2-2; 9 bases map to TRBD1. The CDR3 end falls 3 residues outside the read, so it is completed with the germline J gene. This CDR3 comprises 16 residues. The germline V gene has CDR1 LNHDA and CDR2 SQIVND (reference sequence). The ends lost 3 bases at V and 2 bases at J; junction bases unmatched: 4.

Concerning this clone itself: The read halts 3 residues ahead of the CDR3 end, with the missing end drawn from the germline J gene. The chain carries TRBV11-2 and TRBJ2-1; D uncertain. The V gene's germline CDR1 is SGHAT and CDR2 FQNNGV. The CDR3 loop spans 14 amino acids. The V and J ends lost 5 bases and 3 bases respectively, with 11 bases between them. The CDR3 sequence is CASSPASGYNEQFF. The part of the CDR3 DNA that was read is TGTGCCAGCAGCCCGGCCTCGGGCTACAATGAG. Combining the CDR3 with reference TRBV11-2 and TRBJ2-1 gives the whole variable domain EAGVAQSPRYKIIEKRQSVAFWCNPISGHATLYWYQQILGQGPKLLIQFQNNGVVDDSQLPKDRFSAERLKGVDSTLKIQPAKLEDSAVYLCASSPASGYNEQFFGPGTRLTVL.

Points on this clone: The sequenced fragment ends 3 residues before the CDR3 boundary, so the rest is inferred from the germline J gene. The genes are TRBV23-1 and TRBJ2-7; D remains ambiguous. TRBV23-1 is an open reading frame, and its role is uncertain. V lost 4 bases to trimming and J lost 1 base, with 11 bases between them. This CDR3 is built from 14 residues. CDR3 in amino acids: CASSLWSESYEQYF. Incomplete CDR3 DNA: TGCGCCAGCAGTCTGTGGAGCGAATCCTACGAG.

Note on this clone: The missing CDR3 end, 3 residues past where the read stops, is filled in from the germline J gene. V is TRBV7-9 and J is TRBJ1-2; 10 positions match TRBD1. The CDR3 contains 14 residues. Trimming removed 3 bases from V and 4 bases from J; junction bases left unmatched: 2. In germline, CDR1 is SEHNR, CDR2 FQNEAQ (reference sequence). CDR3 DNA (partial): TGTGCCAGCAGCTTGACAGGGGGCCTCTATGGC. Protein product: CASSLTGGLYG. The entire CDR3 protein reads CASSLTGGLYGYTF.

About this clone itself: The DNA ends 3 residues before the CDR3 does, and the rest of the CDR3 is filled in from the germline J gene. The chain joins TRBV6-1 to TRBJ2-2, with 8 bases matching TRBD1. This CDR3 has 16 amino acids. Looked up from germline, CDR1 is MNHNS and CDR2 is SASEGT. The sequenced CDR3 bases are TGTGCCAGCAGTGAACCCCAGGGGGCCGATAATTCACCG. It encodes CASSEPQGADNSP. The entire CDR3 sequence reads CASSEPQGADNSPLFF.

As for this clone: An end of the junction differs from the germline gene, which may be a read error. Read data end 3 residues before the CDR3 end; the end is taken from the germline J gene. The gene calls are TRBV6-1 and TRBJ1-2, with D hard to call. Per the germline V gene, CDR1 is MNHNS and CDR2 is SASEGT. This CDR3 is built from 11 residues. The CDR3 region is CASGEGSDYTF. The sequenced CDR3 bases are TGTGCCAGCGGTGAGGGCTCTGAC.

As concerns this clone: The read terminates 3 residues ahead of where the CDR3 ends, so the germline J gene completes it. The V and J genes are TRBV28 and TRBJ2-2; 7 bases are a match to TRBD1. Germline trimming cut 5 bases from V and 4 bases from J; bases unmatched to any gene: 7. Germline values: CDR1 MDHEN, CDR2 SYDVKM. The CDR3 covers 15 residues. Partial CDR3 DNA: TGTGCCAGCAGTGTTACAGGGGATAGCACCGGGGAG. This codes for CASSVTGDSTGE. The CDR3 as a whole reads CASSVTGDSTGELFF.

Concerning this clone: The read terminates 3 residues before the CDR3 end, so the remaining end is supplied by the germline J gene. The rearrangement links TRBV5-5 to TRBJ2-6; 11 bases align to TRBD1. V lost 3 bases to trimming and J lost 7 bases; unmatched junction nucleotides: 3. This CDR3 spans 15 amino acids. CDR1 is SGHKS, CDR2 YYEKEE, per germline (reference sequence). CDR3 in amino acids: CASSWTGGEANVLTF. The covered CDR3 bases are TGTGCCAGCAGCTGGACAGGGGGCGAAGCCAACGTC.

As regards this clone: From the germline J gene comes the end of the CDR3, since the read stops 3 residues before it. The J gene is TRBJ1-1, the V gene TRBV20-1, with D unresolved. The CDR3 covers 16 residues. V was cut by 0 bases and J by 3 bases, with 17 bases left in between. Per germline, CDR1 DFQATT and CDR2 SNEGSKA (reference sequence). This CDR3 reads CSARDLSRALDTEAFF. CDR3 DNA (partial): TGCAGTGCTAGAGATTTATCGAGGGCTTTGGACACTGAA.

Worth noting for this clone: The junction departs from germline at one end; a sequencing error may be responsible. The CDR3 is cut off 3 residues early in the read; its end comes from the germline J gene. V gene TRBV7-9 combines with J gene TRBJ2-2, with D unresolved. The CDR3 sequence is 13 residues long. The germline V gene has CDR1 SEHNR and CDR2 FQNEAQ (reference sequence). The CDR3 protein is CTSSFQANEKLFF. Incomplete CDR3 DNA: TGTACCAGCAGCTTCCAGGCTAATGAAAAG.

Details on this clone: The read ends 3 residues early relative to the CDR3; the germline J gene fills the gap. This chain links TRBV6-2 or TRBV6-3 with TRBJ1-6; unclear D gene. CDR1 is MNHEY and CDR2 is SVGEGT in the germline V gene. The V end lost 2 bases, the J end lost 11 bases, and 10 bases lay between the germline ends. The CDR3 totals 13 residues. The CDR3 reads CASSYRQVAPLHF. CDR3 bases read: TGTGCCAGCAGTTACAGGCAGGTCGCACCC.

Turning to this clone: The read terminates 3 residues ahead of where the CDR3 ends, so the germline J gene completes it. The chain combines TRBV6-1 with TRBJ2-7; TRBD1 aligns across 8 bases. The CDR3 has 15 residues. Germline assignment: CDR1 MNHNS and CDR2 SASEGT. V shed 3 bases, J shed 3 bases, and the junction held 7 bases outside the gene matches. CDR3 bases read: TGTGCCAGCAGTGAGCCGGGACAGGTCAACTACGAG. It codes for CASSEPGQVNYE. The whole CDR3 sequence is CASSEPGQVNYEQYF.

For this clone: The sequenced fragment ends 3 residues before the CDR3 boundary, so the rest is inferred from the germline J gene. The chain couples TRBV12-3 or TRBV12-4 to TRBJ2-2; no reliable D call. Deletions cut 2 bases from V and 5 bases from J, with 6 bases between. The CDR3 has 13 residues. The CDR3 bases that were read are TGTGCCAGCAGTTTACGGGTGACCGGGGAG. Residues: CASSLRVTGE. The whole CDR3 sequence is CASSLRVTGELFF.

On this clone itself: The CDR3 goes on 3 residues after the read ends, and that part is filled in from the germline J gene. This chain uses TRBV7-9 with TRBJ2-4; 7 bases match TRBD2. There are 13 residues in the CDR3. CDR1 is SEHNR and CDR2 is FQNEAQ in the germline V gene (reference sequence). The CDR3 bases that were read are TGTGCCAGCACCTGGGAGGGGAACTATGGT. Translating gives CASTWEGNYG. The full CDR3 is CASTWEGNYGQYF.